Listed below are T cell receptor beta chains from one sample, sequenced in a study of cytomegalovirus exposure and HLA in healthy donors. Method: immunoSEQ multiplex PCR; TCRdb's copy keeps in-frame clones and lacks some. The sample has about 200,000 clones; approximately 85% are singletons. The sample taken for sequencing was PBMCs. The receptors derive from a woman between 50 and 59 years old in good health and CMV-seropositive. CDR3s include the opening cysteine and the closing phenylalanine or tryptophan. The D gene is left open where the match is weak. Clone size is stated in some rows and not others, as once, few, many or a class when expanded.

d_call clone_size j_call v_call cdr3_aa cdr3_nt
- - TRBJ2-1 TRBV10-3 CAISLTDYNEQFF TGTGCCATCAGCCTTACAGATTACAATGAGCAGTTCTTC
- - TRBJ1-2 TRBV10-1 CASSDGPGNYGYTF TGCGCCAGCAGCGACGGACCGGGAAACTATGGCTACACCTTC
TRBD1 - TRBJ2-2 TRBV6-5 CASSYGTGVTTGELFF TGTGCCAGCAGTTACGGGACAGGGGTGACCACCGGGGAGCTGTTTTTT
- - TRBJ2-1 TRBV2 CASRYSSYNEQFF TGTGCCAGCAGATACTCCTCCTACAATGAGCAGTTCTTC
TRBD1 - TRBJ2-7 TRBV5-1 CASSLVAGGSYEQYF TGCGCCAGCAGCTTGGTGGCAGGGGGCTCCTACGAGCAGTACTTC
- - TRBJ2-5 TRBV29-1 CSVDRGGETQYF TGCAGCGTTGATCGAGGGGGAGAGACCCAGTACTTC
- once TRBJ2-7 TRBV6-5 CASSTGGYSYEQYF TGTGCCAGCAGTACCGGCGGTTATTCGTACGAGCAGTACTTC
- - TRBJ2-2 TRBV5-1 CASSLGASVYTGELFF TGCGCCAGCAGCTTGGGGGCTAGCGTATACACCGGGGAGCTGTTTTTT
TRBD2 few TRBJ2-7 TRBV30 CAWSEERGASYEQYF TGTGCCTGGAGTGAAGAGCGGGGGGCCTCCTACGAGCAGTACTTC
TRBD1 - TRBJ2-7 TRBV18 CATRLDSSGTAYF TGTGCCACCAGGTTAGACAGTTCGGGGACAGCCTACTTC
TRBD1 - TRBJ2-7 TRBV6-5 CASREDRGGREQYF TGTGCCAGCAGAGAAGACAGGGGAGGTAGGGAGCAGTACTTC
TRBD1 - TRBJ2-7 TRBV28 CASSLGALRTGAYEQYF TGTGCCAGCAGTTTGGGGGCGTTAAGGACAGGGGCCTACGAGCAGTACTTC
- - TRBJ1-4 TRBV27 CASRPGIALEKLFF TGTGCCAGCAGACCGGGTATAGCCCTTGAAAAACTGTTTTTT
- - TRBJ1-1 TRBV29-1 CSASRVMNTEAFF TGCAGCGCCTCTCGGGTGATGAACACTGAAGCTTTCTTT
TRBD1 - TRBJ1-4 TRBV19 CASSIRTGSEKLFF TGTGCCAGTAGTATAAGGACAGGGTCCGAAAAACTGTTTTTT
- - TRBJ2-2 TRBV10-2 CASSGQGTGELFF TGCGCCAGCAGTGGCCAGGGTACCGGGGAGCTGTTTTTT
TRBD1 once TRBJ2-1 TRBV11-2 CASTSTGARFNNEQFF TGTGCCAGCACTTCAACAGGGGCCCGATTCAACAATGAGCAGTTCTTC
- once TRBJ1-4 TRBV7-9 CASSLTPLSEKLFF TGTGCCAGCAGCTTAACCCCCCTAAGTGAAAAACTGTTTTTT
TRBD2 - TRBJ2-2 TRBV7-9 CASSPSLAAGELFF TGTGCCAGCAGCCCCAGTCTAGCGGCCGGGGAGCTGTTTTTT
- once TRBJ1-2 TRBV25-1 CASTPWGQAPGGYTF TGTGCCAGCACCCCGTGGGGCCAGGCGCCCGGAGGCTACACCTTC
TRBD1 - TRBJ1-6 TRBV19 CASTGTGGVNSPLHF TGTGCCAGTACTGGGACAGGGGGGGTCAATTCACCCCTCCACTTT
- - TRBJ2-4 TRBV4-3 CASSQGGASENSQYF TGCGCCAGCAGCCAAGGAGGCGCTAGCGAAAACAGTCAGTACTTC
- - TRBJ1-5 TRBV10-3 CAIGTSGSNQPQHF TGTGCCATCGGTACCAGCGGAAGCAATCAGCCCCAGCATTTT
TRBD1 - TRBJ2-7 TRBV5-1 CASSNRDRAGEQYF TGCGCCAGCAGCAACCGGGACAGGGCTGGCGAGCAGTACTTC
- - TRBJ2-3 TRBV14 CASSGRLADTQYF TGTGCCAGCAGCGGCCGACTCGCAGATACGCAGTATTTT
- - TRBJ2-3 TRBV15 CATSRESSAADTQYF TGTGCCACCAGCAGAGAGTCCAGCGCGGCAGATACGCAGTATTTT
TRBD2 few TRBJ2-3 TRBV5-1 CASSWTSGADTQYF TGCGCCAGCAGCTGGACTAGCGGGGCAGATACGCAGTATTTT
TRBD1 - TRBJ2-1 TRBV28 CASTRQGVKSYEQFF TGTGCCAGCACTAGACAGGGGGTCAAGTCCTATGAGCAGTTCTTC
TRBD1 - TRBJ1-3 TRBV6-6 CASSLQGTGNTIYF TGTGCCAGCAGTTTACAGGGGACCGGAAACACCATATATTTT
- - TRBJ1-4 TRBV9 CASSVGGGQLFF TGTGCCAGCAGCGTAGGTGGCGGCCAACTGTTTTTT
TRBD1 - TRBJ1-1 TRBV28 CASRVTGDPEAFF TGTGCCAGCAGGGTGACAGGGGACCCTGAAGCTTTCTTT
- - TRBJ1-4 TRBV7-2 CASSLRDEKLFF TGTGCCAGCAGCCTTAGAGATGAAAAACTGTTTTTT
- - TRBJ1-3 TRBV30 CAWTTDRSSGNTIYF TGTGCCTGGACTACCGACAGGAGCTCTGGAAACACCATATATTTT
- - TRBJ1-2 TRBV7-5 CVRSLVRVPAHGYTF TGTGTCAGAAGCTTAGTTCGGGTGCCGGCCCATGGCTACACCTTC
TRBD1 - TRBJ1-5 TRBV19 CASSKTGGANQPQHF TGTGCCAGTAGTAAAACAGGGGGCGCGAATCAGCCCCAGCATTTT